This T cell receptor (beta chain) was sequenced during a study of T cells in Graves' hyperthyroidism and ophthalmopathy. Study results and limitations: Ophthalmopathy prediction by the model preceded onset by a median approximately 6.9 months.

A few counts support this clonotype. The antigen is not known. Based on clinical symptoms, serum thyroxine and TRAb, thyroid ultrasound and orbital computed tomography, diagnoses were reached. Regions amplified from RNA transcripts were the TCR beta CDR3 regions. In the first-round RT-PCR of the TCR CDR3, the HTBI primer set was used. TCRdb redid the calling of the multiplex PCR reads with MiXCR, one entry per CDR3 protein. This repertoire shows about 720,000 distinct CDR3 sequences, 16% found once; its top ten account for around 7.7%. There are 14 residues in the CDR3. V was pared by 8 bases and J by 1 base, with 16 bases between. Germline V gene sequence: CDR1 DFQATT, CDR2 SNEGSKA (reference sequence).

The clonotype was recovered from a man aged 18 to 30 with Graves' hyperthyroidism. V usage is TRBV20-1 and J usage is TRBJ2-3; no definite D call. Input material: blood. The CDR3 DNA reads as TGCAGTCCCAAAGAGGCAGGAGGCACAGATACGCAGTATTTT. Residues: CSPKEAGGTDTQYF.